These 9 T cell receptor beta chains share one sample of origin, sequenced in a study of blood T cells in healthy people across ages. The use of a sample-barcoded 5' primer and a J-beta primer mix characterized a second PCR of roughly 6 to 11 cycles. A single record per CDR3 protein comes from TCRdb applying MiXCR to the 5' RACE reads. The sample lists 850,000 to 1,000,000 distinct CDR3 sequences, around 54% seen once, with roughly 23% in the top ten. The specimen sequenced was blood. Source of these receptors: a woman between 55 and 75 years old in good health.

This clonotype appeared a single time. This chain links TRBV28 with TRBJ2-1; TRBD2 might be the D (6 bases). Between the trimmed V and J ends, which lost 6 bases and 2 bases, there was a span of 11 bases. Germline-derived CDR1 and CDR2 are MDHEN and SYDVKM. The CDR3 sequence is 14 residues long. CDR3 region: CASSREHPYNEQFF. CDR3 coding DNA: TGTGCCAGCAGCCGGGAGCATCCCTACAATGAGCAGTTCTTC.

The chain recombines TRBV5-6 with TRBJ2-1; the match to TRBD2 covers 7 bases. The CDR3 is 16 amino acids. Germline CDR1 SGHDT, CDR2 YYEEEE. Losses at the gene ends were 2 bases for V and 7 bases for J; bases not matched to a gene: 12. The CDR3 DNA follows: TGTGCCAGCAGCTTCTTCGGACTAGAGAGGGTAAATGAGCAGTTCTTC. Its protein is CASSFFGLERVNEQFF.

This clonotype appeared a few times. The CDR3: CASSQVSHRTATFYGYTF. In DNA form, the CDR3 reads TGCGCCAGCAGCCAAGTATCACATCGGACAGCGACCTTCTATGGCTACACCTTC. The J gene is TRBJ1-2, the V gene TRBV4-3, with D perhaps matching TRBD1 (6 bases). The CDR3 has 18 residues. V was pared by 1 base and J by 4 bases, with 22 bases between. Germline V gene lookup returns CDR1 LGHNA and CDR2 YSLEER.

V gene TRBV7-2 combines with J gene TRBJ2-7, with D uncertain. Trimming shortened V by 3 bases and J by 9 bases, and 12 bases separated the two germline ends. CDR1 is SGHTA, CDR2 FQGNSA, per germline. The CDR3 is 12 amino acids. CDR3 nucleotide sequence: TGTGCCAGCAGCTTCACCTCCGTCGGGCAGTACTTC. Its protein product is CASSFTSVGQYF.

This chain links TRBV6-6 with TRBJ2-7; 9 bases line up with TRBD2. The CDR3 loop spans 13 amino acids. CDR1 is MNHNY, CDR2 SVGAGI, per germline (reference sequence). The junction had 6 bases not matched to a gene; V was cut back by 7 bases and J by 5 bases. DNA for the CDR3: TGTGCCAGCAAGGTAGCGGGAGTAGACGAGCAGTACTTC. Its translation is CASKVAGVDEQYF.

The chain links TRBV20-1 to TRBJ1-4; 10 bases are shared with TRBD1. Germline trimming cut 0 bases from V and 7 bases from J; bases unmatched to any gene: 5. Germline values: CDR1 DFQATT, CDR2 SNEGSKA (reference sequence). The CDR3 consists of 15 residues. DNA for the CDR3: TGCAGTGCTAGAGATTCCGGGACAGGGGTTGAAAAACTGTTTTTT. Encoded protein: CSARDSGTGVEKLFF.

This clonotype was seen a few times. The chain recombines TRBV9 with TRBJ2-7; 9 positions agree with TRBD1. With 3 bases clipped from V and 7 bases from J, the junction kept 5 bases outside the gene matches. The CDR3 has 13 amino acids. Per the germline V gene, CDR1 is SGDLS and CDR2 is YYNGEE. In DNA, the CDR3 is TGTGCCAGCAGCGACGGGACAGGGTGGGAGCAGTACTTC. Translated: CASSDGTGWEQYF.

The chain links TRBV7-8 to TRBJ2-7; the match to TRBD1 covers 9 bases. The CDR3 sequence is 16 residues long. V trimming: 5 bases; J trimming: 1 base; junction bases outside the gene matches: 9. CDR1 and CDR2 from the germline V gene are SGHVS and FQNEAQ. The CDR3 bases are TGTGCCAGCAGCGGTGACAGGGGGTTAAGGTCCTACGAGCAGTACTTC. Encoded protein: CASSGDRGLRSYEQYF.

The sample holds a few counts of this clonotype. This chain links TRBV20-1 with TRBJ2-5; 10 positions agree with TRBD2. V shed 3 bases and J 3 bases; nucleotides not matched to a gene: 7. The germline gives CDR1 DFQATT, CDR2 SNEGSKA (reference sequence). CDR3 length: 15 amino acids. DNA of the CDR3: TGCAGTGCTAGGAGCGGGAGGGGATACGAAGAGACCCAGTACTTC. Its protein product is CSARSGRGYEETQYF.